This T cell receptor (beta chain) was sequenced during a study of shared clonotypes between healthy human individuals. The CDR3 loop spans 14 amino acids. Germline CDR1 is SGHVS and CDR2 is FNYEAQ. Trimming took 1 base from V and 4 from J, leaving 10 bases between them. Among the donors, all were Caucasian adults who lived in Nashville, Tennessee. Sequencing was at deep level. Clones were read by immunoSEQ multiplex PCR, and TCRdb kept only the in-frame ones, dropping some. The data contain about 1.5 million clones, approximately 98% of them singletons. The source of this sequence is a man aged 30-40 years in good health. The J gene is TRBJ1-1, the V gene TRBV7-6; D possibly corresponds to TRBD1 (5 bases). The sequencing input was naive CD4+ T cells sorted from blood. Indicated subset: CD45RA+ positively selected. The CDR3: CASSLGGYGTEAFF. CDR3 bases: TGTGCCAGCAGCTTAGGGGGGTACGGCACTGAAGCTTTCTTT.